This TCR beta chain was identified in a study of blood T cell repertoires in COVID-19. Across the whole study: Sources were T cells, B-cell-depleted T cells, or PBMCs; the material itself was cDNA or gDNA.

Trimming took 7 bases from V and 7 from J, leaving 13 bases between them. Looked up from germline, CDR1 is DFQATT and CDR2 is SNEGSKA (reference sequence). CDR3 length equals 11 residues. Authors' methods: How many nucleated cells were present was estimated from reference gene primer amplification. Sequencing used immunoSEQ multiplex PCR; TCRdb keeps in-frame clones, though not all of them. V, J and clone size are those of that table, while D and trimming were read from the DNA. Of a few hundred thousand clones in the sample, more than 70% are singletons; the top ten hold 10% to 15%. The sample holds one count of this clone.

This sequence joins TRBV20-1 and TRBJ1-1; tentative D call: TRBD1 (5 bases). The source of this sequence is a woman between 50 and 59 years old with COVID-19, enrolled during active disease. Input material: peripheral blood. DNA of the CDR3: TGCAGTGTTTTGAGACAGAATGAAGCTTTCTTT. It yields the protein CSVLRQNEAFF.